The next 2 T cell receptor beta chains were all read from a single sample in a study of blood T cell repertoires in COVID-19 (dated by TCRdb to about 2020). The protocol used for the library was the immunoSEQ multiplex PCR assay. The source is immuneACCESS, and TCRdb retained only in-frame sequences with V and J called. Part of the clones is not carried over; for the studies checked, unresolved V genes explain less than half of this, and the remainder is unexplained. The sample yields around 100,000 clones; approximately 88% were counted once. Together, the top ten hold more than 10% of the sample. Sequencing input: peripheral blood. The receptors here all came from a human donor in a cohort sampled during active COVID-19.

This chain connects TRBV7-3 to TRBJ2-3; TRBD2 matches 12 bases. The CDR3 sequence is 16 residues long. Germline V gene lookup returns CDR1 SGHTA and CDR2 FQGTGA. Germline trimming cut 3 bases from V and 6 bases from J; bases unmatched to any gene: 7. CDR3 sequence: CASSFTTSGGLDTQYF. The CDR3, as DNA: TGTGCCAGCAGCTTCACGACTAGCGGGGGTCTGGATACGCAGTATTTT.

The chain has TRBV6-4 and TRBJ1-1, with 7 nucleotides matching TRBD1. The trim removed 5 bases at V and 0 bases at J, leaving 3 bases unmatched. Germline values: CDR1 MRHNA, CDR2 SNTAGT. CDR3 length: 14 amino acids. The CDR3 spells CASSQDRLNTEAFF. CDR3 sequence (DNA): TGTGCCAGCAGTCAGGACAGGCTGAACACTGAAGCTTTCTTT.